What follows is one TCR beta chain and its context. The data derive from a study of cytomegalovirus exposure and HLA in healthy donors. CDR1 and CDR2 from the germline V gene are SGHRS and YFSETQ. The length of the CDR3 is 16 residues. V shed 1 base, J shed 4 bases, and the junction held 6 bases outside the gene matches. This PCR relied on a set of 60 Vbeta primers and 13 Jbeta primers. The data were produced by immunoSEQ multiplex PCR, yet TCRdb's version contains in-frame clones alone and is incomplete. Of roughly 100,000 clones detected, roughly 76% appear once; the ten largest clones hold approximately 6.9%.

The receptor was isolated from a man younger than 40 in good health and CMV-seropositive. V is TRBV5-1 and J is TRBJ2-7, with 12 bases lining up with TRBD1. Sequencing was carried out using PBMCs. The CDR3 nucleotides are TGCGCCAGCAGCTTGAGACGGGACAGGGGGCCTTACGAGCAGTACTTC. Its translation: CASSLRRDRGPYEQYF.